These T cell receptor beta chains were read from a single sample in a study of blood T cells in healthy people across ages. TCRdb passed the 5' RACE reads through MiXCR, listing each CDR3 protein once. The sample yields over a million distinct CDR3 sequences, 35% to 45% seen once. The sequenced sample was blood. These receptors all stem from a woman younger than 35 in good health. Both conserved end residues are part of each CDR3. A D gene is named only where the DNA matches it firmly. Only part of the rows carry a size: once, few, many, or a class if the clone is expanded.

V gene: TRBV29-1
clone size: .
D gene: .
CDR3 length: 15
J gene: TRBJ2-1
CDR3 DNA: TGCAGCGCCGTAGGCCATGACTCGTTGCACAATGAGCAGTTCTTC
CDR3 protein: CSAVGHDSLHNEQFF

V gene: TRBV29-1
clone size: .
D gene: .
CDR3 length: 11
J gene: TRBJ2-1
CDR3 DNA: TGCAGCGTTGGTCTGGGACGTGAGCAGTTCTTC
CDR3 protein: CSVGLGREQFF

V gene: TRBV27
clone size: few
D gene: .
CDR3 length: 15
J gene: TRBJ2-1
CDR3 DNA: TGTGCCAGCAAACGCGGGAAGAGCTCCTACAATGAGCAGTTCTTC
CDR3 protein: CASKRGKSSYNEQFF

V gene: TRBV27
clone size: few
D gene: .
CDR3 length: 13
J gene: TRBJ2-7
CDR3 DNA: TGTGCCAGCAGTCCAGGTTCGCTCTACGAGCAGTACTTC
CDR3 protein: CASSPGSLYEQYF

V gene: TRBV7-8
clone size: few
D gene: .
CDR3 length: 15
J gene: TRBJ2-7
CDR3 DNA: TGTGCCAGCAGCTTACCAGGCAGGGGACCCTACGAGCAGTACTTC
CDR3 protein: CASSLPGRGPYEQYF

V gene: TRBV5-1
clone size: .
D gene: TRBD1
CDR3 length: 14
J gene: TRBJ1-1
CDR3 DNA: TGCGCCAGCCAGGGGGGTTCCATGAACACTGAGGCTTTCTTT
CDR3 protein: CASQGGSMNTEAFF

V gene: TRBV21-1
clone size: few
D gene: .
CDR3 length: 16
J gene: TRBJ2-6
CDR3 DNA: TGTGCCAGCAGCAAGGACATCAACTCTGGGGCCAACGTCCTGACTTTC
CDR3 protein: CASSKDINSGANVLTF

V gene: TRBV3-1
clone size: once
D gene: .
CDR3 length: 12
J gene: TRBJ1-1
CDR3 DNA: TGTGCCAGCAGCTTTCAACAGGCGGAAGCTTTCTTT
CDR3 protein: CASSFQQAEAFF

V gene: TRBV12-3/TRBV12-4
clone size: .
D gene: .
CDR3 length: 16
J gene: TRBJ2-6
CDR3 DNA: TGTGCCAGCAGTTTCGCGAAGGAGTCTGGGGCCAACGTCCTGACTTTC
CDR3 protein: CASSFAKESGANVLTF

V gene: TRBV4-3
clone size: many
D gene: .
CDR3 length: 13
J gene: TRBJ1-5
CDR3 DNA: TGCGCCAGCAGCCAAGACGGGAAACAGCCCCAGCATTTT
CDR3 protein: CASSQDGKQPQHF

V gene: TRBV6-2/TRBV6-3
clone size: .
D gene: .
CDR3 length: 14
J gene: TRBJ2-7
CDR3 DNA: TGTGCCAGCACCTCGGGCATTTCTTCCTACGAGCAGTACTTC
CDR3 protein: CASTSGISSYEQYF

V gene: TRBV7-9
clone size: .
D gene: .
CDR3 length: 20
J gene: TRBJ1-4
CDR3 DNA: TGTGCCAGCAGCTTATGGAGGGGAGTACTGGTTGAGTCGACTAATGAAAAACTGTTTTTT
CDR3 protein: CASSLWRGVLVESTNEKLFF

V gene: TRBV20-1
clone size: .
D gene: .
CDR3 length: 13
J gene: TRBJ2-3
CDR3 DNA: TGCAGTGCCCGGGACACACTCACAGATACGCAGTATTTT
CDR3 protein: CSARDTLTDTQYF

V gene: TRBV20-1
clone size: .
D gene: TRBD2
CDR3 length: 15
J gene: TRBJ2-1
CDR3 DNA: TGCAGTGCTAACCCGGGACTAGCGGGGATCAATGAGCAGTTCTTC
CDR3 protein: CSANPGLAGINEQFF

V gene: TRBV12-3/TRBV12-4
clone size: few
D gene: .
CDR3 length: 12
J gene: TRBJ1-1
CDR3 DNA: TGTGCCAGCAGTTGGAGGCACACTGAAGCTTTCTTT
CDR3 protein: CASSWRHTEAFF

V gene: TRBV11-2
clone size: .
D gene: TRBD2
CDR3 length: 13
J gene: TRBJ2-5
CDR3 DNA: TGTGCCAGCAACTCGGGACTAGTACAGACCCAGTACTTC
CDR3 protein: CASNSGLVQTQYF

V gene: TRBV28
clone size: .
D gene: .
CDR3 length: 15
J gene: TRBJ2-1
CDR3 DNA: TGTGCCAGCAGTCCTCCGACAGGCTGGGGGACTGAGCAGTTCTTC
CDR3 protein: CASSPPTGWGTEQFF

V gene: TRBV7-9
clone size: few
D gene: .
CDR3 length: 16
J gene: TRBJ1-1
CDR3 DNA: TGTGCCAGCATTCCGGGTGGATTAGCCATGAACACTGAAGCTTTCTTT
CDR3 protein: CASIPGGLAMNTEAFF

V gene: TRBV30
clone size: once
D gene: .
CDR3 length: 15
J gene: TRBJ2-3
CDR3 DNA: TGTGCCTGGAGTGTCTTTGCGGCTAGCACAGATACGCAGTATTTT
CDR3 protein: CAWSVFAASTDTQYF

V gene: TRBV25-1
clone size: few
D gene: .
CDR3 length: 14
J gene: TRBJ1-1
CDR3 DNA: TGTGCCAGCAGTGAATGGGGCAGAAACACTGAAGCTTTCTTT
CDR3 protein: CASSEWGRNTEAFF

V gene: TRBV18
clone size: .
D gene: .
CDR3 length: 14
J gene: TRBJ2-7
CDR3 DNA: TGTGCCAGCTCAGGAGGACAGCTCTCCTACGAGCAGTACTTC
CDR3 protein: CASSGGQLSYEQYF

V gene: TRBV29-1
clone size: .
D gene: TRBD1
CDR3 length: 14
J gene: TRBJ2-7
CDR3 DNA: TGCAGCCCCAGCCGGGACAGGGAATACTACGAGCAGTACTTC
CDR3 protein: CSPSRDREYYEQYF

V gene: TRBV20-1
clone size: .
D gene: .
CDR3 length: 10
J gene: TRBJ2-1
CDR3 DNA: TGCAGTGCCAAGGCCAATGAGCAGTTCTTC
CDR3 protein: CSAKANEQFF

V gene: TRBV5-5
clone size: .
D gene: .
CDR3 length: 14
J gene: TRBJ1-4
CDR3 DNA: TGTGCCAGCAGCGAGGGCAGGGCAGGTGAAAAACTGTTTTTT
CDR3 protein: CASSEGRAGEKLFF

V gene: TRBV27
clone size: .
D gene: TRBD2
CDR3 length: 15
J gene: TRBJ2-5
CDR3 DNA: TGTGCCAGCCGCAATCTAGCGGGCCAAAACAATGAGCAGTACTTC
CDR3 protein: CASRNLAGQNNEQYF

V gene: TRBV28
clone size: .
D gene: TRBD2
CDR3 length: 20
J gene: TRBJ2-1
CDR3 DNA: TGTGCCAGCAGTCGTCCGGGACAGGAGCAACTAGCGGGAGGAAAAAATGAGCAGTTCTTC
CDR3 protein: CASSRPGQEQLAGGKNEQFF

V gene: TRBV7-2
clone size: .
D gene: .
CDR3 length: 17
J gene: TRBJ1-2
CDR3 DNA: TGTGCCAGCAGCTCTTCTCGGTCCGGGAATGCTAACTATGGCTACACCTTC
CDR3 protein: CASSSSRSGNANYGYTF

V gene: TRBV6-5
clone size: .
D gene: .
CDR3 length: 15
J gene: TRBJ1-1
CDR3 DNA: TGTGCCAGCAGTTACTTGAGGGGGATGAACACTGAAGCTTTCTTT
CDR3 protein: CASSYLRGMNTEAFF